This TCR beta chain was obtained from a study of CD8+CD57+ T cells in acquired aplastic anemia. Whole-study context: Sorted CD4+ and CD8+ cells gave a mean 3.2 ug DNA, range 0.2 to 27.4 ug.

Patients selected for sequencing had displayed CD8+CD57+ cell expansion by flow cytometry. Profiling that covered TCR beta VDJ and CDR3 relied on genomic DNA as its template. TCRdb analysed the reads with MiXCR anew, one entry per CDR3 protein. The data show approximately 470,000 distinct CDR3 sequences, with about a third seen just once and around 0.82% held by the top ten. Germline trimming cut 5 bases from V and 7 bases from J; bases unmatched to any gene: 8. CDR1 is SGHTA and CDR2 is FQGNSA in the germline V gene. The CDR3 is 14 amino acids. Study observations and caveats: Twenty-nine shared CD8+ CDR3s appeared highly expressed within patients' immunodominant clones.

Comments on this clonotype: Its antigen is unidentified. A read error may explain this, as a much larger clone is one base away.

What was sequenced was sorted CD4+, CD8+, or CD8+CD57+ T cells (not recorded which) from PBMCs. The rearrangement joins TRBV7-2 to TRBJ1-5; 7 bases map to TRBD1. This receptor was identified in a human donor with aplastic anemia. CDR3 DNA: TGTGCCAGCAGCCAACAGGGGACGCGGCAGCCCCAGCATTTT. As protein: CASSQQGTRQPQHF.